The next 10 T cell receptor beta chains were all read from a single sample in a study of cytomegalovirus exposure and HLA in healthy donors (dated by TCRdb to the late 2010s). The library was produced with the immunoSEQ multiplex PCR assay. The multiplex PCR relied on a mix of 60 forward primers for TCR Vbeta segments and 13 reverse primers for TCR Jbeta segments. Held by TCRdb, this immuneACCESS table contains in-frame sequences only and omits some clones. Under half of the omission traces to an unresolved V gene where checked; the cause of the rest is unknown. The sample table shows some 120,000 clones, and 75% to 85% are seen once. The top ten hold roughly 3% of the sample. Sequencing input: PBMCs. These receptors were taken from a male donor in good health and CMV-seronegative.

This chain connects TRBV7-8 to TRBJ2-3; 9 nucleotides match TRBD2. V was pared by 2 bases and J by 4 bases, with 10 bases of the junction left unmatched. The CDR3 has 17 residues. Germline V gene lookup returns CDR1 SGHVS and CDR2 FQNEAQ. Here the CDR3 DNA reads TGTGCCAGCAGCTTACGACAAGCGGGAGGTAGGGCAGATACGCAGTATTTT. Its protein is CASSLRQAGGRADTQYF.

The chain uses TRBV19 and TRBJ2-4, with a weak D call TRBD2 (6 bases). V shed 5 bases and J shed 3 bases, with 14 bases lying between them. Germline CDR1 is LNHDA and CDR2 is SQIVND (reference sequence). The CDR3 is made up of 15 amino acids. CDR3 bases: TGTGCCAGTAGTGGGGGAGGACTGAACAAAAACATTCAGTACTTC. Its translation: CASSGGGLNKNIQYF.

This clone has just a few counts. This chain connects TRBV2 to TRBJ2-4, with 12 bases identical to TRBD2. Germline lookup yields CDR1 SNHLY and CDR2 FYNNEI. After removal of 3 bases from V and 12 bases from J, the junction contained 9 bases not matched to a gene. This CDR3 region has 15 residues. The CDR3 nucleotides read TGTGCCAGCAGTGACGGCCTAGCGGGGGGGGACAGTCAGTACTTC. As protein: CASSDGLAGGDSQYF.

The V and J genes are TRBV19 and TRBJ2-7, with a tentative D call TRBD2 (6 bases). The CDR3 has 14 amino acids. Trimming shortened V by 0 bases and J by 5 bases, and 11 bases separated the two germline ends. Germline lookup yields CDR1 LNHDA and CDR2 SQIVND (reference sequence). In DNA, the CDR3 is TGTGCCAGTAGTATAGAGAGCGGGTACCACGAGCAGTACTTC. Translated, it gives CASSIESGYHEQYF.

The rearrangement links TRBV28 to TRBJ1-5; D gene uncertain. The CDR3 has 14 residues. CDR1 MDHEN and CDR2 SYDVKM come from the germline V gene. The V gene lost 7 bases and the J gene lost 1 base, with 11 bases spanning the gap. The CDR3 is CASTRIKSNQPQHF. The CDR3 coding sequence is TGTGCCAGCACCAGGATCAAAAGCAATCAGCCCCAGCATTTT.

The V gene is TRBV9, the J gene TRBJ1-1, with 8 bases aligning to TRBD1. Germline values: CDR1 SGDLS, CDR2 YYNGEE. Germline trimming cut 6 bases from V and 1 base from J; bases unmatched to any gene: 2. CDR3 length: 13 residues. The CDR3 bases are TGTGCCAGCACGGACAGGGCGAACACTGAAGCTTTCTTT. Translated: CASTDRANTEAFF.

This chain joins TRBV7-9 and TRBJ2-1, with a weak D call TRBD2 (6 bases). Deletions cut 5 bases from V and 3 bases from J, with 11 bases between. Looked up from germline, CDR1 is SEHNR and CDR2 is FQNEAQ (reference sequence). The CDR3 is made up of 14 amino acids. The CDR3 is CASSPAGHYNEQFF. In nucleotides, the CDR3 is TGTGCCAGCAGCCCTGCGGGGCACTACAATGAGCAGTTCTTC.

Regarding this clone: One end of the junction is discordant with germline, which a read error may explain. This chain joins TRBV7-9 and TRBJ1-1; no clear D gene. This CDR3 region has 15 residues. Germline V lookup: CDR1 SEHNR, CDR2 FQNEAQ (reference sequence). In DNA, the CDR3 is TGTTCCAGCAGCTCCACCTCATGGGCGAACACTGAAGCTTTCTTT. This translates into CSSSSTSWANTEAFF.

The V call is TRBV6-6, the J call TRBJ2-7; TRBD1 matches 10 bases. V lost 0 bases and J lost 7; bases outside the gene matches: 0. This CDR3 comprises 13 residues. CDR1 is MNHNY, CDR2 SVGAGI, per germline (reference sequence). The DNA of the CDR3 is TGTGCCAGCAGTTACTCGGGACAGGGGGAGCAGTACTTC. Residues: CASSYSGQGEQYF.

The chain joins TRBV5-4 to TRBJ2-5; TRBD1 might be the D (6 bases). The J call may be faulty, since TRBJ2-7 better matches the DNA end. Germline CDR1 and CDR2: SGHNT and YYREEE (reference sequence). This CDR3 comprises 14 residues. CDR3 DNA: TGTGCCACCCACCAGGGGTCGTTGGGGACCGAGCAGTACTTC. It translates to CATHQGSLGTEQYF.